The TCR beta chain described here comes from a study of graft-versus-host responses after intestinal transplantation. Study-level information: Anti-thymocyte globulin induction preceded two to four years of tacrolimus and steroid maintenance in all recipients. Findings of the study overall: Maximum circulating GvH clone levels tracked with early post-transplant HvG decreases.

The starting material, graft tissue, was processed to release intraepithelial and lamina propria lymphocytes. Points on this clone: What it recognizes is unknown.

V gave up 4 bases and J gave up 2 bases, with 13 bases separating them. The CDR3 is 14 residues long. The germline V gene has CDR1 SGHRS and CDR2 YFSETQ. Profiling relied on immunoSEQ multiplex PCR, and the TCRdb table lists in-frame clones only, not all of them. Here the sample spans approximately 63,000 clones, about nine tenths being singletons. This material consisted of ileum tissue, taken less than 400 days after transplant. This TCR derives from a human patient who received an intestinal transplant, so some T cells may come from the graft donor. The V and J genes are TRBV5-1 and TRBJ2-7; weak D call: TRBD2 (6 bases). Written as DNA, the CDR3 is TGCGCCAGCAGCCCGGGGACGGGAGCCTACGAGCAGTACTTC. Translated: CASSPGTGAYEQYF.